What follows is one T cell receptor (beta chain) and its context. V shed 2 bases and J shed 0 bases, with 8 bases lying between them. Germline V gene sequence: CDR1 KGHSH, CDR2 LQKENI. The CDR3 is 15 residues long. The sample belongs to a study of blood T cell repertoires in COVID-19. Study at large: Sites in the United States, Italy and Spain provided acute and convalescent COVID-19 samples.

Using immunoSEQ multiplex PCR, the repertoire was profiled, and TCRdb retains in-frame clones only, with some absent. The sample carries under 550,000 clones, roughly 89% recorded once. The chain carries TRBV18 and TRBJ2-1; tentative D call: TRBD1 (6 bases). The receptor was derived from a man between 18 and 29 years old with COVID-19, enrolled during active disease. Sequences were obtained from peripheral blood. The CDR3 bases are TGTGCCAGCTCACCAACCAGGGGCTCCTACAATGAGCAGTTCTTC. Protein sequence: CASSPTRGSYNEQFF. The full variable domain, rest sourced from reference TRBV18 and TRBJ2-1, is NAGVMQNPRHLVRRRGQEARLRCSPMKGHSHVYWYRQLPEEGLKFMVYLQKENIIDESGMPKERFSAEFPKEGPSILRIQQVVRGDSAAYFCASSPTRGSYNEQFFGPGTRLTVL.